This T cell receptor beta chain was sequenced in a study of shared clonotypes between healthy human individuals. Looking at the study overall: The cohort comprised a couple of women and a few men. Their ages spanned 18 to 49 years. Findings and limits, study-wide: All-four-donor shared clonotypes had higher generation probabilities than non-shared clonotypes did.

The table came from immunoSEQ multiplex PCR; TCRdb's copy has only in-frame clones and leaves some out. Of some 1,400,000 clones listed, around 95% are singletons. Points on this clone: What it recognizes is unknown.

Between the trimmed V and J ends, which lost 5 bases and 8 bases, there was a span of 19 bases. CDR3 length: 15 residues. Germline lookup yields CDR1 ENHRY and CDR2 SYGVKD. The specimen was naive CD4+ T cells sorted from blood. Subset described: CD45RA+ positively selected. This chain connects TRBV10-3 to TRBJ2-1, with D perhaps TRBD1 (6 bases). The sequence was obtained from a young man in good health. CDR3 coding DNA: TGTGCCATCAGTTGGACAGCCCAACCGTTACATGAGCAGTTCTTC. As protein: CAISWTAQPLHEQFF.